The sequence of this T cell receptor beta chain was determined in a study of blood T cell repertoires in COVID-19. Across the whole study: COVID-19 samples, acute and convalescent, were from the United States, Italy and Spain.

Profiled with immunoSEQ multiplex PCR; TCRdb holds only in-frame clones, not every one. This table holds approximately 150,000 clones, roughly 84% found once. During active infection, Seattle patients enrolled and were then monitored through disease. Input material: peripheral blood. The source is a man aged 25-45 years with COVID-19, enrolled during active disease.

CDR3 nucleotides: TGTGCCAGCAGCTTAGGTACGCAGTCCTACGAGCAGTACTTC. Translating gives CASSLGTQSYEQYF. The chain couples TRBV7-9 to TRBJ2-7; D gene uncertain. V lost 1 base and J lost 1, with 8 bases in between. CDR3 length: 14 residues. Looked up from germline, CDR1 is SEHNR and CDR2 is FQNEAQ (reference sequence).